A single sample gave rise to the 3 T cell receptor beta chains below, sequenced in a study of blood T cell repertoires in COVID-19. The data were produced by immunoSEQ multiplex PCR, yet TCRdb's version contains in-frame clones alone and is incomplete. The data contain under 140,000 clones, 76% of them seen just once; the ten biggest clones take up 3.8%. The specimen was peripheral blood. The origin of the receptors is a woman older than 75 with acute or convalescent COVID-19.

The rearrangement joins TRBV4-3 to TRBJ1-1, with TRBD1 identical over 7 bases. CDR3 size: 15 residues. V was pared by 0 bases and J by 3 bases, with 4 bases of the junction left unmatched. Germline values: CDR1 LGHNA, CDR2 YSLEER. The CDR3 region has the DNA TGCGCCAGCAGCCAAGATACCCAGGGGGACACTGAAGCTTTCTTT. Encoded protein: CASSQDTQGDTEAFF.

This clone occurred a few times. The chain couples TRBV19 to TRBJ2-7; D remains ambiguous. CDR1 LNHDA and CDR2 SQIVND come from the germline V gene (reference sequence). This CDR3 is 12 amino acids long. V was pared by 5 bases and J by 2 bases, with 7 bases between. In nucleotides, the CDR3 is TGTGCCAGTAGTGCGACAACCTACGAGCAGTACTTC. This gives the protein CASSATTYEQYF.

The rearrangement uses TRBV4-2 and TRBJ2-3; perhaps TRBD2 as D (6 bases). The V end lost 3 bases, the J end lost 0 bases, and 10 bases lay between the germline ends. The CDR3 spans 15 residues. Germline V gives CDR1 LGHNA, CDR2 YNFKEQ. CDR3 residues: CASSQAGTSTDTQYF. In DNA, the CDR3 is TGTGCCAGCAGCCAGGCCGGGACTAGCACAGATACGCAGTATTTT.